The following is a TCR beta chain sequence with its context. Germline CDR1 reads SGHRS; CDR2 reads YFSETQ. Trimming pared 0 bases from V and 1 base from J, leaving 9 bases between. CDR3 size: 15 residues. The method was immunoSEQ multiplex PCR; TCRdb's version includes in-frame clones alone and lacks a portion of them. This table holds around 140,000 clones, around 89% found once. This record comes from a study of blood T cell repertoires in COVID-19. V gene TRBV5-1 combines with J gene TRBJ2-3; weak D call: TRBD1 (6 bases). Sequencing was done on a sample of peripheral blood. The TCR originated in a man in his sixties with COVID-19, enrolled during active disease. CDR3 in amino acids: CASSLDRDRTDTQYF. DNA of the CDR3: TGCGCCAGCAGCTTGGACAGGGACCGCACAGATACGCAGTATTTT.